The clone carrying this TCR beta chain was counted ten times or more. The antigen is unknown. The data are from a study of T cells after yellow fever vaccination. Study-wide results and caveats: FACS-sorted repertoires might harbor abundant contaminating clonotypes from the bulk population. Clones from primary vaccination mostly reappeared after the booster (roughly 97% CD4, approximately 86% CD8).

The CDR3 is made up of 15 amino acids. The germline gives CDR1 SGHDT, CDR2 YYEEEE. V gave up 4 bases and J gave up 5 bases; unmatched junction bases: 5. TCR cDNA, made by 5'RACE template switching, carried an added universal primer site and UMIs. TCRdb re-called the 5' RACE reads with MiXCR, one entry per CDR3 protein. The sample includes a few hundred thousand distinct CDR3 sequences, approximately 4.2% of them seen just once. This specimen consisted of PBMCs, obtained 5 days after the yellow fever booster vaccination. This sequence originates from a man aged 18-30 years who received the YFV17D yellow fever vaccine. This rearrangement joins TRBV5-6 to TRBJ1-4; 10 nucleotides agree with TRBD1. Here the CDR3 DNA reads TGTGCCAGCAGCGCCAGGACAGGGGGAAATGAAAAACTGTTTTTT. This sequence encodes CASSARTGGNEKLFF.